This T cell receptor (beta chain) was recovered during a study of T cell responses to AZD1222 COVID-19 vaccine. Measured with immunoSEQ multiplex PCR; TCRdb has only the in-frame clones, and not every one. This table has 55,000 to 90,000 clones, about four fifths appearing once. Sequenced here: peripheral blood, sampled on day 0 of AZD1222 vaccination. The clonotype was recovered from an adult in good health.

The CDR3, as DNA: TGCAGCGTTGATCCGGGCTCCTCTGGAAACACCATATATTTT. Translated: CSVDPGSSGNTIYF. The V gene is TRBV29-1, the J gene TRBJ1-3; D unclear. CDR3 size: 14 residues. V shed 3 bases and J shed 0 bases, with 9 bases lying between them. Per germline, CDR1 SQVTM and CDR2 ANQGSEA.